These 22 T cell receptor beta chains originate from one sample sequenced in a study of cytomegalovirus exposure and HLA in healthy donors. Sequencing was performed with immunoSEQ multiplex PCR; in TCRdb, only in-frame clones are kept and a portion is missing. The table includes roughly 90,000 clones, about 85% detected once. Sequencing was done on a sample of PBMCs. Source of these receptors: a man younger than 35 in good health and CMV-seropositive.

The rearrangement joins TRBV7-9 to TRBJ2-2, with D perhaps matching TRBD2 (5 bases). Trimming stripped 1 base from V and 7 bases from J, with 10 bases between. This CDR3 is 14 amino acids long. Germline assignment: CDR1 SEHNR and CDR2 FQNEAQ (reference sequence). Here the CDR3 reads CASSLEYRGGELFF. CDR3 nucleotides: TGTGCCAGCAGCTTAGAGTACCGGGGCGGGGAGCTGTTTTTT. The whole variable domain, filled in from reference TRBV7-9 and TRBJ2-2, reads DTGVSQNPRHKITKRGQNVTFRCDPISEHNRLYWYRQTLGQGPEFLTYFQNEAQLEKSRLLSDRFSAERPKGSFSTLEIQRTEQGDSAMYLCASSLEYRGGELFFGEGSRLTVL.

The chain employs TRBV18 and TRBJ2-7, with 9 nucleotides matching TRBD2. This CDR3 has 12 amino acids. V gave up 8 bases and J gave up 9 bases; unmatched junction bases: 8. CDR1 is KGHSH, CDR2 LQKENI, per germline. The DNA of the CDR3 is TGTGCCAGCCCCAGGACTAGCGCGCGGCAGTACGTC. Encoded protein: CASPRTSARQYV.

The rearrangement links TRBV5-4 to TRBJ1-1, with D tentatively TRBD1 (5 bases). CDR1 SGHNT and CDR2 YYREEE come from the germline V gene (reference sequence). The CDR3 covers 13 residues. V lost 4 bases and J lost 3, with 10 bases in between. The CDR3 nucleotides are TGTGCCAGCAGCAGGCCGGGGGACACTGAAGCTTTCTTT. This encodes CASSRPGDTEAFF.

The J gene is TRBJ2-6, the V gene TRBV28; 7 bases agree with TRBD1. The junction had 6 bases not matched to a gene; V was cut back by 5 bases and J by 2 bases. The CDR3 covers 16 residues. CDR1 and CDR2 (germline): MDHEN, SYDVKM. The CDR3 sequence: CASSPGTVAGANVLTF. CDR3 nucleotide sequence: TGTGCCAGCAGTCCCGGGACAGTTGCTGGGGCCAACGTCCTGACTTTC. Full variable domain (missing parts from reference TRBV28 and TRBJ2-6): DVKVTQSSRYLVKRTGEKVFLECVQDMDHENMFWYRQDPGLGLRLIYFSYDVKMKEKGDIPEGYSVSREKKERFSLILESASTNQTSMYLCASSPGTVAGANVLTFGAGSRLTVL.

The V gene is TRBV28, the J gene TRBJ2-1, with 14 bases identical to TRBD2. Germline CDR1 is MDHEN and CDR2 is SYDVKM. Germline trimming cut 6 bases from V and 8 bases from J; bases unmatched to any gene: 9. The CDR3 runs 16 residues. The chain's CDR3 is CASSPPGLAGEYEQFF. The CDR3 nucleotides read TGTGCCAGCAGCCCCCCGGGACTAGCGGGAGAATATGAGCAGTTCTTC.

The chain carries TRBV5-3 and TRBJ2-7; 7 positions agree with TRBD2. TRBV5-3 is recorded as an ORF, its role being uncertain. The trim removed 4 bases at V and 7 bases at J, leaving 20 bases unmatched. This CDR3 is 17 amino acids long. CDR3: CARSPVGGSGWRKEQYF. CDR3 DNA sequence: TGTGCCAGAAGCCCGGTGGGGGGGTCGGGATGGAGAAAGGAGCAGTACTTC.

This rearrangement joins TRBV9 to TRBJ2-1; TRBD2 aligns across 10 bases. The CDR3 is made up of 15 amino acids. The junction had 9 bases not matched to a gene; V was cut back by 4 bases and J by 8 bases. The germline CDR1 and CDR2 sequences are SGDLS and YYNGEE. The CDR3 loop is CASSPTSGPVDEQFF. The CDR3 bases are TGTGCCAGCAGCCCGACTAGCGGGCCTGTAGATGAGCAGTTCTTC.

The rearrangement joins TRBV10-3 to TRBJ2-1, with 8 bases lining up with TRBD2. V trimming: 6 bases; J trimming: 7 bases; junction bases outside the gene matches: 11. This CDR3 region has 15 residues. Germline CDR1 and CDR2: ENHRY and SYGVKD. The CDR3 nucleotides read TGTGCCATCAGCTTTTCGGCGGGAGGAGGTAATGAGCAGTTCTTC. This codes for CAISFSAGGGNEQFF.

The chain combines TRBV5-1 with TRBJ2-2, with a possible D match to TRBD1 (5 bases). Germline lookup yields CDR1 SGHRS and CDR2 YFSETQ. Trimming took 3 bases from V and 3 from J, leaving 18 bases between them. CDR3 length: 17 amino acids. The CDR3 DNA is TGCGCCAGCAGCTCCGACTTCCAGGGTTTGGACACCGGGGAGCTGTTTTTT. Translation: CASSSDFQGLDTGELFF.

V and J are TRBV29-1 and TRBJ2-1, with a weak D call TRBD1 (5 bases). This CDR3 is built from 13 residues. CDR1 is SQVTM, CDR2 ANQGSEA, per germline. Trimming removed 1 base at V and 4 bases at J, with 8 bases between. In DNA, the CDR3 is TGCAGCGTTGAAGGGACACCGTACAATGAGCAGTTCTTC. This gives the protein CSVEGTPYNEQFF.

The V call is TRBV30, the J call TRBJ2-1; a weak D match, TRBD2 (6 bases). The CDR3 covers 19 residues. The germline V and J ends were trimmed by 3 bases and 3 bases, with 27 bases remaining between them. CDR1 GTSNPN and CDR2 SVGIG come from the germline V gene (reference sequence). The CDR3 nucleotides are TGTGCCTGGAGCCCCACTGGATTTGGTCCCCGGGGGAGCTACAATGAGCAGTTCTTC. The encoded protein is CAWSPTGFGPRGSYNEQFF.

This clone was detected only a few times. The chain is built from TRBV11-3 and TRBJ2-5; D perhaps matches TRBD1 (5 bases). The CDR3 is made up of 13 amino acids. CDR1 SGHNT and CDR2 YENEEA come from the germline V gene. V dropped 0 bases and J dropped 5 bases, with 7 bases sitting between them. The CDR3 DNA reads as TGTGCCAGCAGCTTAGATCCAGGGGAGACCCAGTACTTC. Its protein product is CASSLDPGETQYF. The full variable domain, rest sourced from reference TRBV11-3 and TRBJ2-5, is EAGVVQSPRYKIIEKKQPVAFWCNPISGHNTLYWYLQNLGQGPELLIRYENEEAVDDSQLPKDRFSAERLKGVDSTLKIQPAELGDSAVYLCASSLDPGETQYFGPGTRLLVL.

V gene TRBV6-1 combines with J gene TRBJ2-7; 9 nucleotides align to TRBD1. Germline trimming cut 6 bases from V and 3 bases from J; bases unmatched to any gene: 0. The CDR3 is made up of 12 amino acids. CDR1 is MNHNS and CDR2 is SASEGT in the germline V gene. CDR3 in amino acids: CASRTGGYEQYV. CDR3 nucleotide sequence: TGTGCCAGCAGGACAGGGGGCTACGAGCAGTACGTC.

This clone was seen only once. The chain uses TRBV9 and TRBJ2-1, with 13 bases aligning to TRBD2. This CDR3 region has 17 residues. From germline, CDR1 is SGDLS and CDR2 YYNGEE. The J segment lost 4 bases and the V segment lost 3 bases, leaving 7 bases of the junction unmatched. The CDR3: CASSGGLAGVIYNEQFF. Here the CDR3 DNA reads TGTGCCAGCAGCGGAGGACTAGCGGGAGTAATTTACAATGAGCAGTTCTTC.

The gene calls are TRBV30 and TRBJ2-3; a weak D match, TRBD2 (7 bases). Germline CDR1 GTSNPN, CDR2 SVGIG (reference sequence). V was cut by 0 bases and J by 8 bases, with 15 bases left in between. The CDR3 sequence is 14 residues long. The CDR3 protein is CAWSVRGAGGTQYF. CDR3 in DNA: TGTGCCTGGAGTGTACGGGGGGCGGGCGGTACGCAGTATTTT.

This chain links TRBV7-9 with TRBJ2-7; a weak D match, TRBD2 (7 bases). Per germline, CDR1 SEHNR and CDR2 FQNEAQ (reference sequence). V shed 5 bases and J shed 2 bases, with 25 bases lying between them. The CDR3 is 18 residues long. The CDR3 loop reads CASSGRGAGAPEPYEQYF. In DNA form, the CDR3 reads TGTGCCAGCAGCGGACGGGGGGCGGGCGCGCCAGAACCCTACGAGCAGTACTTC. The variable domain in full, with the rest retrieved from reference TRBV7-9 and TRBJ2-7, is DTGVSQNPRHKITKRGQNVTFRCDPISEHNRLYWYRQTLGQGPEFLTYFQNEAQLEKSRLLSDRFSAERPKGSFSTLEIQRTEQGDSAMYLCASSGRGAGAPEPYEQYFGPGTRLTVT.

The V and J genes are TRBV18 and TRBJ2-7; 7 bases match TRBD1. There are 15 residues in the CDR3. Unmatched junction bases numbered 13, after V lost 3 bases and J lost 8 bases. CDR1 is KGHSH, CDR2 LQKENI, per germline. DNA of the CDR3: TGTGCCAGCTCACCTCCGACAGGGACCCCCCCCCAGCAGTACTTC. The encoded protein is CASSPPTGTPPQQYF.

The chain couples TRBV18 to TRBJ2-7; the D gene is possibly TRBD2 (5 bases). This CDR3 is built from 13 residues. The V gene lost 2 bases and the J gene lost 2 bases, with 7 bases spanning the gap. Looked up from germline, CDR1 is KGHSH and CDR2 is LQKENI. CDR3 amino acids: CASSPGLAYEQYF. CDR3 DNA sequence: TGTGCCAGCTCACCAGGACTCGCCTACGAGCAGTACTTC.

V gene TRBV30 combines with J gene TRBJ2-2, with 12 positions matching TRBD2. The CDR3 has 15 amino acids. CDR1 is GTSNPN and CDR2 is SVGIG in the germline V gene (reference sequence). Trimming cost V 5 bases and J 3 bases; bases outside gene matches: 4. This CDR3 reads CAWASGRADTGELFF. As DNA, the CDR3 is TGTGCCTGGGCTAGCGGGAGGGCCGACACCGGGGAGCTGTTTTTT.

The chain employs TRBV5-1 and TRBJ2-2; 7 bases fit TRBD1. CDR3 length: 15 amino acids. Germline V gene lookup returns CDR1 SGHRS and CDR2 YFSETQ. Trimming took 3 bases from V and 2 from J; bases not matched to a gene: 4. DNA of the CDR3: TGCGCCAGCAGCTCCGGGACAGCCAACACCGGGGAGCTGTTTTTT. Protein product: CASSSGTANTGELFF.

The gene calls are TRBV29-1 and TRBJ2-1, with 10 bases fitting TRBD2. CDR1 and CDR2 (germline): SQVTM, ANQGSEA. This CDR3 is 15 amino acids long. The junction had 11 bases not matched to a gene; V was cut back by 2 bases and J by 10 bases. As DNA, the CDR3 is TGCAGCGTTGAATCCCGGACTAGCGGACAGACCGAGCAGTTCTTC. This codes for CSVESRTSGQTEQFF.

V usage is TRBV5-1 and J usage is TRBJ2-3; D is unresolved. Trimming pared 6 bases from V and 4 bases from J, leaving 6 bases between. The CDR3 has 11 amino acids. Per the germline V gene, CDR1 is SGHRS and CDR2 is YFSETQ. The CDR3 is CASNGADTQYF. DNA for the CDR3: TGCGCCAGCAACGGAGCAGATACGCAGTATTTT. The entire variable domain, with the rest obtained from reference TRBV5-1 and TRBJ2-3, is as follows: KAGVTQTPRYLIKTRGQQVTLSCSPISGHRSVSWYQQTPGQGLQFLFEYFSETQRNKGNFPGRFSGRQFSNSRSEMNVSTLELGDSALYLCASNGADTQYFGPGTRLTVL.